The present entry profiles one T cell receptor beta chain with its context. This sample is drawn from a study of blood T cell repertoires in COVID-19. As for the study in general: Samples representing acute and convalescent COVID-19 were sourced from the United States, Italy and Spain. T cells, B-cell-depleted T cells, or PBMCs provided the cDNA or gDNA that served as material.

Original data processing: Using reference gene primer amplification, nucleated cell counts were estimated. Clones were read by immunoSEQ multiplex PCR, and TCRdb kept only the in-frame ones, dropping some. The V and J calls and clone size come from that table; D and trimming were worked out from the DNA. The sample has about 300,000 clones, approximately 90% seen once. The trim removed 4 bases at V and 9 bases at J, leaving 9 bases unmatched. The CDR3 spans 16 residues. Looked up from germline, CDR1 is SGHRS and CDR2 is YFSETQ. The V gene is TRBV5-1, the J gene TRBJ2-1; 14 bases line up with TRBD2. The sequence derives from a man aged 18 to 29 with active or convalescent COVID-19. Sequences were obtained from peripheral blood. CDR3 nucleotides: TGCGCCAGCAGCGGCCCCGGGACTAGCGGGAGCAGTGAGCAGTTCTTC. Translating it yields CASSGPGTSGSSEQFF.